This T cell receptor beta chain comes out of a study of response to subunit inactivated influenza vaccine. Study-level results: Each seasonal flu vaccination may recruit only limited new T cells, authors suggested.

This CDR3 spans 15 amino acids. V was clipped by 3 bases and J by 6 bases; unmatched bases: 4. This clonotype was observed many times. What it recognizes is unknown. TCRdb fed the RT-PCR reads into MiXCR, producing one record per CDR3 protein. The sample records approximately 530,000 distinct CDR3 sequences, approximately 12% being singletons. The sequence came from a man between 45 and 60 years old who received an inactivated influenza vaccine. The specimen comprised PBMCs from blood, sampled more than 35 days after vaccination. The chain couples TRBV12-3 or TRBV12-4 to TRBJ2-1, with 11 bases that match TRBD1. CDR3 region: CASSLGQGVANEQFF. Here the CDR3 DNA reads TGTGCCAGCAGTTTGGGACAGGGGGTTGCCAATGAGCAGTTCTTC.